The text below deals with one T cell receptor (beta chain). What it recognizes is unknown. The data originate from a study of graft-versus-host responses after intestinal transplantation. Profiling relied on immunoSEQ multiplex PCR, and the TCRdb table lists in-frame clones only, not all of them. This sample has about 96,000 clones, with around 90% found just once. The germline V and J ends were trimmed by 0 bases and 0 bases, with 9 bases remaining between them. Germline V CDR1 and CDR2: SGHDN, FVKESK. The CDR3 runs 15 residues. This sample comprised unstimulated CD4+ T cells sorted from spleen or lymph node cells, obtained before intestinal transplant. The chain couples TRBV14 to TRBJ2-7; D gene uncertain. This TCR was recovered from a human donor who received an intestinal transplant. This chain's CDR3 is CASSQEQATSYEQYF. The CDR3 nucleotides are TGTGCCAGCAGCCAAGAGCAGGCAACCTCCTACGAGCAGTACTTC.